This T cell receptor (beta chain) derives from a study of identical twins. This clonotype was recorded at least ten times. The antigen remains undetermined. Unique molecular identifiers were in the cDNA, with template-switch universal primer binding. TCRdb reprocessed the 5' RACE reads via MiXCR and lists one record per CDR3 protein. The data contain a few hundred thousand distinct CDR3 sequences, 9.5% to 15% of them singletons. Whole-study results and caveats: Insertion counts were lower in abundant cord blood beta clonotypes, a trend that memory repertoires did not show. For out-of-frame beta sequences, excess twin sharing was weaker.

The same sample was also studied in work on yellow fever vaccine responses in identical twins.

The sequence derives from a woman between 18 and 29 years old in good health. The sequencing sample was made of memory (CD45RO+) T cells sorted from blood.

The CDR3 DNA reads as TGCAGTGCACATTCGCTCACAGATACGCAGTATTTT. Protein: CSAHSLTDTQYF. The V and J genes are TRBV20-1 and TRBJ2-3, with no clear D. The V and J ends lost 6 bases and 2 bases respectively, with 9 bases between them. Germline values: CDR1 DFQATT, CDR2 SNEGSKA (reference sequence). The CDR3 is made up of 12 amino acids.